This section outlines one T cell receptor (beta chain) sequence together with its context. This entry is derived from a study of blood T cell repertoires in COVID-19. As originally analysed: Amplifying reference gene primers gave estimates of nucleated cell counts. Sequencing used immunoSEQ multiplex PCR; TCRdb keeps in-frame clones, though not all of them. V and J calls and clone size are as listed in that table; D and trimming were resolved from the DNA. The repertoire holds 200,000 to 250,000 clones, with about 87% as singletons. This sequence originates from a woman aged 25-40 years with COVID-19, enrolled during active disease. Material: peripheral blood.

The DNA of the CDR3 is TGTGCCAGCAGTGCCGACAGCTGGGATACGCAGTATTTT. Its translation is CASSADSWDTQYF. The rearrangement links TRBV28 to TRBJ2-3; D possibly corresponds to TRBD1 (5 bases). V was pared by 5 bases and J by 6 bases, with 12 bases between. Germline V lookup: CDR1 MDHEN, CDR2 SYDVKM. CDR3 size: 13 residues.